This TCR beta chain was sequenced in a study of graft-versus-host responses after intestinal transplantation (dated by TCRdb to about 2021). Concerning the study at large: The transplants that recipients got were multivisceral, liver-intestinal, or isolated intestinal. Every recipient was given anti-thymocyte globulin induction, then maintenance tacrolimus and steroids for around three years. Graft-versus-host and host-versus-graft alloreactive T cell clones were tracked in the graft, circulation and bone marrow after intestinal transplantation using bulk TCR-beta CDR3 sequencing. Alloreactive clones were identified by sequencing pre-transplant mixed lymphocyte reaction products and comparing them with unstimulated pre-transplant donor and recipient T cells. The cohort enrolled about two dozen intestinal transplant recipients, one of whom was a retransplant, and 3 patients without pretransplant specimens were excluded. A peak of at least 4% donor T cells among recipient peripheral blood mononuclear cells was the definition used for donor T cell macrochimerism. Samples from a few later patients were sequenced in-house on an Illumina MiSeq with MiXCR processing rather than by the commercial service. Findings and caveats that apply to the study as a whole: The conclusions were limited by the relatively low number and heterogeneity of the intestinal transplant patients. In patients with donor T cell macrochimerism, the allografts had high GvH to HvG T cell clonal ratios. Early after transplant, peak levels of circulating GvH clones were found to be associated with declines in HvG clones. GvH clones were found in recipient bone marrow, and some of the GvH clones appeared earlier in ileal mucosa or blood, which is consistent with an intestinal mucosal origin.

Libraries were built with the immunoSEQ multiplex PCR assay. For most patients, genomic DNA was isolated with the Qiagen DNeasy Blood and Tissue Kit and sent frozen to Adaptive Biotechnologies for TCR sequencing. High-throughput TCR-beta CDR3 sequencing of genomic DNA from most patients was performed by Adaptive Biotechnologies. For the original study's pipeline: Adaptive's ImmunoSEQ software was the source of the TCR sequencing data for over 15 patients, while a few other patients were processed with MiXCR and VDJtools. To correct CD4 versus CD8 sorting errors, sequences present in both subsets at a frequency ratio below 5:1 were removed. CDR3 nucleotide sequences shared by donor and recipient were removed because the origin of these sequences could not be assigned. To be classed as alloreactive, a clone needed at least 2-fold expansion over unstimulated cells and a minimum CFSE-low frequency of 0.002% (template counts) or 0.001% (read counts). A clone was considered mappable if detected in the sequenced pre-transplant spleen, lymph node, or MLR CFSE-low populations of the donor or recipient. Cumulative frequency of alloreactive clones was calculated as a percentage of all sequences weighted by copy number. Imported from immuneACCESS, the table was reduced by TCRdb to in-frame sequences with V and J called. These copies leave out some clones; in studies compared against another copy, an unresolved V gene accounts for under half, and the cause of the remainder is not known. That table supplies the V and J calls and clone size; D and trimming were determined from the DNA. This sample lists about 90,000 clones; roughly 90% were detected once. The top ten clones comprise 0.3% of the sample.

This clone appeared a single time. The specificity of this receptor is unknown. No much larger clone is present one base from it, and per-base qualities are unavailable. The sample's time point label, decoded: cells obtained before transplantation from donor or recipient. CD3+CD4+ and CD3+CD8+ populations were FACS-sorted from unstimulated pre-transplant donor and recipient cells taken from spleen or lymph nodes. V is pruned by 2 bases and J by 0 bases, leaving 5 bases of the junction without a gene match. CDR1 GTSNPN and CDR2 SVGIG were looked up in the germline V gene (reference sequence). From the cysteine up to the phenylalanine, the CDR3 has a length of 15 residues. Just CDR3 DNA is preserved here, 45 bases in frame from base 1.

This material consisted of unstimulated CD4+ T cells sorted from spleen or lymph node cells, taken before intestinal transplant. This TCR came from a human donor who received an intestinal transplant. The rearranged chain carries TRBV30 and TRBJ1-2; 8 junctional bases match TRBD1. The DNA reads TGTGCCTGGAGTACGGGGACAGGCTCTAACTATGGCTACACCTTC. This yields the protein CAWSTGTGSNYGYTF.